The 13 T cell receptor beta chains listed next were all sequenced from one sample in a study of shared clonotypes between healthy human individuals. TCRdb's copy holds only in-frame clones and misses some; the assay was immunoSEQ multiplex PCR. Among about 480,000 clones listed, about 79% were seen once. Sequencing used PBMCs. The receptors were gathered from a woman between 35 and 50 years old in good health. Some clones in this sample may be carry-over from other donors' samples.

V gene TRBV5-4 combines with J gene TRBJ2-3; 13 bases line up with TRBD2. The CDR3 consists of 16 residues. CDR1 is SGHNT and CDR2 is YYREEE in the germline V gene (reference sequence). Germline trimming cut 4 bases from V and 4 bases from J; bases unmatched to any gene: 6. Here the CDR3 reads CASSAGLAGVSDTQYF. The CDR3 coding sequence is TGTGCCAGCAGCGCTGGACTAGCGGGAGTCTCAGATACGCAGTATTTT.

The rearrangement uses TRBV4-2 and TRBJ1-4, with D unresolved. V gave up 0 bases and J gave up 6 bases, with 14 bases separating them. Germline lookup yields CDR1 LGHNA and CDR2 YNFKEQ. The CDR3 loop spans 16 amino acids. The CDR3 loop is CASSQDWFRPDEKLFF. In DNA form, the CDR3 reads TGTGCCAGCAGCCAAGATTGGTTCAGACCAGATGAAAAACTGTTTTTT.

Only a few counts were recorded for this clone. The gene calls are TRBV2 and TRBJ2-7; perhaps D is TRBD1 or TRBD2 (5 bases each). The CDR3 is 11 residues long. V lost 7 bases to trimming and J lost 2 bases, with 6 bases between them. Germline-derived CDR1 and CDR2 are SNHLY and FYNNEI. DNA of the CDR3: TGTGCCAGCATGGGGGCCTACGAGCAGTACTTC. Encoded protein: CASMGAYEQYF.

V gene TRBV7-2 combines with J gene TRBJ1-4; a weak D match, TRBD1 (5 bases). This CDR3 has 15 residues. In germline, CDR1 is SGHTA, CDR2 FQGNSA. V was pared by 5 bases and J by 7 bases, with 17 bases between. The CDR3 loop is CASSPFMGRGEKLFF. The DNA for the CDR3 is TGTGCCAGCAGCCCGTTTATGGGGAGGGGTGAAAAACTGTTTTTT.

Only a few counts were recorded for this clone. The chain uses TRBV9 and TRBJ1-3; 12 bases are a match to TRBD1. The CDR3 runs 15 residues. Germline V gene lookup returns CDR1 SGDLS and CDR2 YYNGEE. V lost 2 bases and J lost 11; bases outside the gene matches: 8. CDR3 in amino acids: CASSVSGTGGSAIYF. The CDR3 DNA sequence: TGTGCCAGCAGCGTTTCCGGGACAGGGGGCTCAGCCATATATTTT.

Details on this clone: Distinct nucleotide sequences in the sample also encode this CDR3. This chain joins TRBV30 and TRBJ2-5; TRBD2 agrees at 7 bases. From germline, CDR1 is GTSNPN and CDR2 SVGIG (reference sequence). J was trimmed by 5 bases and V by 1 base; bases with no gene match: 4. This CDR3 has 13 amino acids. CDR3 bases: TGTGCCTGGAGTGGGGGGGGTGGGGAGACCCAGTACTTC. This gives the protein CAWSGGGGETQYF.

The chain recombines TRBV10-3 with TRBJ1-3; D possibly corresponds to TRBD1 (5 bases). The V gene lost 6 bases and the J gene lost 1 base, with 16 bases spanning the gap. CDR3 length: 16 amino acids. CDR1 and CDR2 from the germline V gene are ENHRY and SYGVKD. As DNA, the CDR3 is TGTGCCATCAGGGGGCTCGGGACCATTTCTGGAAACACCATATATTTT. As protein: CAIRGLGTISGNTIYF.

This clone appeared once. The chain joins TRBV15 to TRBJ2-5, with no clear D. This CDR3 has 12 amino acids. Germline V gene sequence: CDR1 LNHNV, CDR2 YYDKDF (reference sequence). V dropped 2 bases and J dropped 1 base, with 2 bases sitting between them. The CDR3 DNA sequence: TGTGCCACCAGCAGAACCCAAGAGACCCAGTACTTC. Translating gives CATSRTQETQYF.

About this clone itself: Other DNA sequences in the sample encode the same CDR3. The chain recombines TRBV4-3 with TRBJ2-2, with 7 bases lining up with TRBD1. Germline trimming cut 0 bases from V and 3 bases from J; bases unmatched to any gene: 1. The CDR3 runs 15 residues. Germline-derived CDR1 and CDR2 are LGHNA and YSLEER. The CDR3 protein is CASSQDRGYTGELFF. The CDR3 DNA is TGCGCCAGCAGCCAAGACAGGGGGTACACCGGGGAGCTGTTTTTT.

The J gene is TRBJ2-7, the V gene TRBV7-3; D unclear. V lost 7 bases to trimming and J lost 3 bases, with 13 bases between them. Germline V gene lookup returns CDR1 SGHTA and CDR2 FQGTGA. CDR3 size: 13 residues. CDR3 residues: CASTPNGDYEQYF. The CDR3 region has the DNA TGTGCCAGCACCCCGAACGGAGACTACGAGCAGTACTTC. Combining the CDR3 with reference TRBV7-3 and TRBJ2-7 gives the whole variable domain GAGVSQTPSNKVTEKGKYVELRCDPISGHTALYWYRQSLGQGPEFLIYFQGTGAADDSGLPNDRFFAVRPEGSVSTLKIQRTERGDSAVYLCASTPNGDYEQYFGPGTRLTVT.

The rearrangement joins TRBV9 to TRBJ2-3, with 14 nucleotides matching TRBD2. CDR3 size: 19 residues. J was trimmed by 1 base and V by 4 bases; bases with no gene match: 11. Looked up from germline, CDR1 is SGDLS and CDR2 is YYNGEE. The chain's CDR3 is CASSLRPGLAGEGTDTQYF. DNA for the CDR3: TGTGCCAGCAGCCTTCGCCCGGGACTAGCGGGGGAGGGCACAGATACGCAGTATTTT.

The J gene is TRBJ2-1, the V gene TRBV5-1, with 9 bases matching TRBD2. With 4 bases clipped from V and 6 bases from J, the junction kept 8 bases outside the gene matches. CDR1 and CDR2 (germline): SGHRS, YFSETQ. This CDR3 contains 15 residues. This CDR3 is CASSQLAGRVNEQFF. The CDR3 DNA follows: TGCGCCAGCAGCCAGCTAGCGGGAAGGGTCAATGAGCAGTTCTTC.

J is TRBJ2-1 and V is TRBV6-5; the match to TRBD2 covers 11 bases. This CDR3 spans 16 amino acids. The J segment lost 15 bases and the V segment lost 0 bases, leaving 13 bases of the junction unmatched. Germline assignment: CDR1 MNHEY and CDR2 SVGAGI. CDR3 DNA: TGTGCCAGCAGTTACTCCGCCCTAGCGGGAGGTCCAGGCACGTTCTTC. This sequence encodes CASSYSALAGGPGTFF.